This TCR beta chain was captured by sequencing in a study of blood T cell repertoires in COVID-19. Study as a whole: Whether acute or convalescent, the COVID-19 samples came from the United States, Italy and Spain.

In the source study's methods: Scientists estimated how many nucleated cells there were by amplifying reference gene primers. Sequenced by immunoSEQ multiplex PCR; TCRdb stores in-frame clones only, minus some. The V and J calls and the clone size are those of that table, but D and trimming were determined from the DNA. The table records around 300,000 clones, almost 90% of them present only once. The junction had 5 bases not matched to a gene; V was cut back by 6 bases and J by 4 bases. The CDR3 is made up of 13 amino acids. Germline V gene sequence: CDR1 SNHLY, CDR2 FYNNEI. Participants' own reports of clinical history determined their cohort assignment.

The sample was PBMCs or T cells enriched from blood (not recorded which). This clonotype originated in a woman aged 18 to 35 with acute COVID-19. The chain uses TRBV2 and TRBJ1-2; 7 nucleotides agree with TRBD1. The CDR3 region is CASRTGTAYGYTF. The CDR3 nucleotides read TGTGCCAGCAGAACCGGGACAGCCTATGGCTACACCTTC.